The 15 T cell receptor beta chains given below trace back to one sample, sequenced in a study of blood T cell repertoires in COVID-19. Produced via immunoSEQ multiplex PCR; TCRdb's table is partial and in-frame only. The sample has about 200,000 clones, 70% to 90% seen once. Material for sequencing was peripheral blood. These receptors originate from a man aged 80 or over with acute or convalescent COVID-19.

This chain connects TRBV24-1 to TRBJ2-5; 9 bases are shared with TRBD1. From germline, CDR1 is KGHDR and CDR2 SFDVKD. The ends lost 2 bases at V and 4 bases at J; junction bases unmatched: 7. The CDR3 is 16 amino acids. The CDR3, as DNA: TGTGCCACCAGTGATTCGCCGGGACAGGGCAGAGAGACCCAGTACTTC. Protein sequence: CATSDSPGQGRETQYF.

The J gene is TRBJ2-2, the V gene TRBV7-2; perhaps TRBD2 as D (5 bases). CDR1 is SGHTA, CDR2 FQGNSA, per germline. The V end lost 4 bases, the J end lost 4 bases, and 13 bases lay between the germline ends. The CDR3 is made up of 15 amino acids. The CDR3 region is CASSSPGMSTGELFF. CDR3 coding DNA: TGTGCCAGCAGCTCGCCCGGGATGAGCACCGGGGAGCTGTTTTTT.

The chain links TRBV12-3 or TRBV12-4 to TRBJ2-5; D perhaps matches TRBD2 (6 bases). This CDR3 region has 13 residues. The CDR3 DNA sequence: TGTGCTACTAGCCCCCATGCTTTGGAGACCCAGTACTTC. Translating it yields CATSPHALETQYF.

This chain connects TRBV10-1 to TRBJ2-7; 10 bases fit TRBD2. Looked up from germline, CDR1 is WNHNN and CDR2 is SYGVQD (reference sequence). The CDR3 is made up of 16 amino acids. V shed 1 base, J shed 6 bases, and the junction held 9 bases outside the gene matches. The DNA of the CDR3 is TGCGCCAGCAGTGAGTACTCTAGCGGGAGTCCGGCCGAGCAGTACTTC. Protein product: CASSEYSSGSPAEQYF.

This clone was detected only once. The chain's CDR3 is CSARQGWEQYF. The CDR3 DNA reads as TGCAGTGCTAGACAGGGGTGGGAGCAGTACTTC. This chain uses TRBV20-1 with TRBJ2-7, with D possibly being TRBD1 (6 bases). The V gene's germline CDR1 is DFQATT and CDR2 SNEGSKA (reference sequence). The V end lost 2 bases, the J end lost 7 bases, and 9 bases lay between the germline ends. CDR3 size: 11 residues.

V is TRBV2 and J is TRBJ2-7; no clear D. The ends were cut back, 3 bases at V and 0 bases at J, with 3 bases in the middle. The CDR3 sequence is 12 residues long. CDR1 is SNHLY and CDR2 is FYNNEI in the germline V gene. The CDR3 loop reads CASSDNSYEQYV. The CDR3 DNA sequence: TGTGCCAGCAGTGACAACTCCTACGAGCAGTACGTC.

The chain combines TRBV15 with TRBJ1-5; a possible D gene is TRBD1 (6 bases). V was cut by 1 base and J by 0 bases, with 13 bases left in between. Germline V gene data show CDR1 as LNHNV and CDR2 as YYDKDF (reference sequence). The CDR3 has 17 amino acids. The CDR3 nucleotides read TGTGCCACCAGCAGAGCTTTGACAGGCTATAGCAATCAGCCCCAGCATTTT. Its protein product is CATSRALTGYSNQPQHF.

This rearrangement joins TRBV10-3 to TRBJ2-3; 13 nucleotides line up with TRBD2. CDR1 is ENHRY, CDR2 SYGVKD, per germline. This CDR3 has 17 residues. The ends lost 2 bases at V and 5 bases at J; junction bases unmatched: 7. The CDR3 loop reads CAISEPGLAGAGDTQYF. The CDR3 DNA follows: TGTGCCATCAGTGAGCCAGGACTAGCGGGAGCAGGAGATACGCAGTATTTT.

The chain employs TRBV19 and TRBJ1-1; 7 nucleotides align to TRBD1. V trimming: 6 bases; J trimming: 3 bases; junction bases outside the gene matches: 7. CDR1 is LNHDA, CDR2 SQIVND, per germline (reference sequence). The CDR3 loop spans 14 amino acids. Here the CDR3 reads CASSAQGLHTEAFF. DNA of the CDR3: TGTGCCAGTAGCGCACAGGGGTTGCACACTGAAGCTTTCTTT. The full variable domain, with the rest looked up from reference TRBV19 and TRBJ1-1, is DGGITQSPKYLFRKEGQNVTLSCEQNLNHDAMYWYRQDPGQGLRLIYYSQIVNDFQKGDIAEGYSVSREKKESFPLTVTSAQKNPTAFYLCASSAQGLHTEAFFGQGTRLTVV.

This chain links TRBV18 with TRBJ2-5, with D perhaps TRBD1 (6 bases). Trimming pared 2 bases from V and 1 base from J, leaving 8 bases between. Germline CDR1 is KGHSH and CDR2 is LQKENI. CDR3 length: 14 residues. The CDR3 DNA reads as TGTGCCAGCTCACCAGGACAGCTCCAAGAGACCCAGTACTTC. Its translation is CASSPGQLQETQYF.

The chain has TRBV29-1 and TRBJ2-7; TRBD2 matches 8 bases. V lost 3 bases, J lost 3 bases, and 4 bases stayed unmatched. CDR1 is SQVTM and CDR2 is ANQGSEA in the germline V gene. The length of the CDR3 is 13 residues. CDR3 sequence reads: CSVEGTSVYEQYF. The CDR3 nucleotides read TGCAGCGTTGAGGGGACTAGTGTCTACGAGCAGTACTTC.

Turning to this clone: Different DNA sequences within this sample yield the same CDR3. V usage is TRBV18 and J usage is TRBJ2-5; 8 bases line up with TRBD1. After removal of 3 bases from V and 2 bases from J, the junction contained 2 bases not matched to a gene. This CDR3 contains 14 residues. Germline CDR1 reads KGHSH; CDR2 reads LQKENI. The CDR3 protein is CASSPGQAQETQYF. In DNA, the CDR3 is TGTGCCAGCTCACCGGGACAGGCACAAGAGACCCAGTACTTC.

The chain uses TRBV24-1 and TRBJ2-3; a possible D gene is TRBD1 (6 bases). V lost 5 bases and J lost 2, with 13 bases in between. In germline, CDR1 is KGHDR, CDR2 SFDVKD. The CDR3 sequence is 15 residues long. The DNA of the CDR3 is TGTGCCACCAGTGTTAGAACAGGGAACACAGATACGCAGTATTTT. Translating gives CATSVRTGNTDTQYF.

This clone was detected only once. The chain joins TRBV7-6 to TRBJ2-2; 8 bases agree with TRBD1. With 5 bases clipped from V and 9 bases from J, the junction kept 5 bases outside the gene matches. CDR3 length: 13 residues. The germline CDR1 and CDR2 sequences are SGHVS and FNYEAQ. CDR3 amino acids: CASSAQGAWELFF. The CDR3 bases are TGTGCCAGCAGCGCCCAGGGGGCCTGGGAGCTGTTTTTT.

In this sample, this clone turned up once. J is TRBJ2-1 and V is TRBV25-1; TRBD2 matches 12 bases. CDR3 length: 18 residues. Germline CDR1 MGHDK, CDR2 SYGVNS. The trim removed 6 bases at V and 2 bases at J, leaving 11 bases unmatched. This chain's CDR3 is CASSHPLAGGGTYNEQFF. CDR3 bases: TGTGCCAGCAGCCACCCACTAGCGGGAGGTGGAACCTACAATGAGCAGTTCTTC.